The 25 T cell receptor beta chains below were found in one sample sequenced in a study of blood T cell repertoires in COVID-19. TCRdb keeps only in-frame clones here, not all; method: immunoSEQ multiplex PCR. The sample yields some 190,000 clones, roughly 85% seen once. The sample consisted of peripheral blood. These receptor sequences come from a woman older than 75 with acute or convalescent COVID-19.

The rearrangement links TRBV2 to TRBJ2-6; a weak D match, TRBD1 (5 bases). Deletions cut 4 bases from V and 0 bases from J, with 13 bases between. The CDR3 runs to 17 residues. CDR1 SNHLY and CDR2 FYNNEI come from the germline V gene. In DNA, the CDR3 is TGTGCCAGCAGTGGGGGCCAGACCCGCTCTGGGGCCAACGTCCTGACTTTC. It translates to CASSGGQTRSGANVLTF. The variable domain in full, completed from reference TRBV2 and TRBJ2-6, reads EPEVTQTPSHQVTQMGQEVILRCVPISNHLYFYWYRQILGQKVEFLVSFYNNEISEKSEIFDDQFSVERPDGSNFTLKIRSTKLEDSAMYFCASSGGQTRSGANVLTFGAGSRLTVL.

This clone was observed a handful of times. This chain uses TRBV28 with TRBJ2-7; the D is unclear. Trimming cost V 3 bases and J 3 bases, with 12 bases left between them. Germline V lookup: CDR1 MDHEN, CDR2 SYDVKM. The length of the CDR3 is 14 residues. The CDR3 bases are TGTGCCAGCAGTTTGTACAGAGCCCACTACGAGCAGTACTTC. Amino acids: CASSLYRAHYEQYF.

The J gene is TRBJ2-6, the V gene TRBV6-5; 9 bases align to TRBD1. This CDR3 has 15 amino acids. J gave up 2 bases and V 5 bases, and 1 base lay outside the gene matches. The germline V gene encodes CDR1 MNHEY and CDR2 SVGAGI. CDR3 nucleotides: TGTGCCAGCAGTCGACAGGGGGCTGGGGCCAACGTCCTGACTTTC. As protein: CASSRQGAGANVLTF.

The rearrangement uses TRBV19 and TRBJ2-7; possibly TRBD1 for D (5 bases). Between the trimmed V and J ends, which lost 4 bases and 2 bases, there was a span of 15 bases. CDR1 and CDR2 from the germline V gene are LNHDA and SQIVND (reference sequence). The CDR3 has 15 amino acids. This CDR3 is CASSRAATDAYEQYF. Written as DNA, the CDR3 is TGTGCCAGTAGTAGGGCAGCGACAGATGCCTACGAGCAGTACTTC.

V gene TRBV10-2 combines with J gene TRBJ2-1; 7 nucleotides agree with TRBD1. Germline values: CDR1 WSHSY, CDR2 SAAADI. CDR3 length equals 15 residues. Trimming removed 2 bases from V and 5 bases from J; junction bases left unmatched: 6. CDR3 nucleotides: TGCGCCAGCAGTGAGGCAGGGGGTACCAACAATGAGCAGTTCTTC. Protein sequence: CASSEAGGTNNEQFF.

V and J are TRBV18 and TRBJ1-5; D call uncertain. The CDR3 runs 14 residues. V lost 4 bases, J lost 5 bases, and 12 bases lay in between. CDR1 is KGHSH, CDR2 LQKENI, per germline. The CDR3 loop is CASSRAGRYQPQHF. DNA of the CDR3: TGTGCCAGCTCACGAGCAGGCCGCTATCAGCCCCAGCATTTT. Complete variable domain (other parts from reference TRBV18 and TRBJ1-5): NAGVMQNPRHLVRRRGQEARLRCSPMKGHSHVYWYRQLPEEGLKFMVYLQKENIIDESGMPKERFSAEFPKEGPSILRIQQVVRGDSAAYFCASSRAGRYQPQHFGDGTRLSIL.

As regards this clone: Other DNA sequences of this sample code for an identical CDR3. The chain links TRBV18 to TRBJ1-2, with a tentative D call TRBD1 (6 bases). Germline lookup yields CDR1 KGHSH and CDR2 LQKENI. V gave up 2 bases and J gave up 6 bases, with 7 bases separating them. The CDR3 loop spans 12 amino acids. The CDR3 bases are TGTGCCAGCTCACCATCAGGGGATGGCTACACCTTC. This codes for CASSPSGDGYTF.

The genes are TRBV11-2 and TRBJ2-1; 7 bases line up with TRBD1. CDR3 length: 14 amino acids. Per the germline V gene, CDR1 is SGHAT and CDR2 is FQNNGV. J gave up 10 bases and V 4 bases, and 10 bases lay outside the gene matches. The CDR3 region has the DNA TGTGCCAGCAGCTCCTCCTCGCACAGGGGCGAGCAGTTCTTC. It specifies CASSSSSHRGEQFF. The full variable domain, rest sourced from reference TRBV11-2 and TRBJ2-1, is EAGVAQSPRYKIIEKRQSVAFWCNPISGHATLYWYQQILGQGPKLLIQFQNNGVVDDSQLPKDRFSAERLKGVDSTLKIQPAKLEDSAVYLCASSSSSHRGEQFFGPGTRLTVL.

The V gene is TRBV28, the J gene TRBJ2-1, with D maybe TRBD1 (6 bases). The V and J ends lost 4 bases and 4 bases respectively, with 14 bases between them. Per germline, CDR1 MDHEN and CDR2 SYDVKM. The CDR3 sequence is 15 residues long. The CDR3: CASSSLTGRYNEQFF. The CDR3 DNA sequence: TGTGCCAGCAGTTCCCTGACAGGACGTTACAATGAGCAGTTCTTC. Based on the CDR3 plus reference TRBV28 and TRBJ2-1, the full variable domain is DVKVTQSSRYLVKRTGEKVFLECVQDMDHENMFWYRQDPGLGLRLIYFSYDVKMKEKGDIPEGYSVSREKKERFSLILESASTNQTSMYLCASSSLTGRYNEQFFGPGTRLTVL.

The V call is TRBV7-2, the J call TRBJ2-1; TRBD1 is a possible D gene (6 bases). The CDR3 runs 14 residues. Trimming shortened V by 7 bases and J by 6 bases, and 16 bases separated the two germline ends. Germline assignment: CDR1 SGHTA and CDR2 FQGNSA. The CDR3 coding sequence is TGTGCCAGCACCGAAACACAGGGAAGCAATGAGCAGTTCTTC. Its protein product is CASTETQGSNEQFF.

This clone was counted a few times. The V call is TRBV19, the J call TRBJ2-7; a weak D match, TRBD2 (5 bases). The CDR3 extends over 15 amino acids. Trimming shortened V by 6 bases and J by 2 bases, and 17 bases separated the two germline ends. CDR1 LNHDA and CDR2 SQIVND come from the germline V gene (reference sequence). The CDR3 DNA reads TGTGCCAGTAGGCGAGGAGACTATCCTACCTACGAGCAGTACTTC. Encoded protein: CASRRGDYPTYEQYF.

This chain connects TRBV6-5 to TRBJ1-2; 7 bases match TRBD1. The V gene's germline CDR1 is MNHEY and CDR2 SVGAGI. The V gene end was trimmed by 0 bases and the J gene end by 5 bases; junction bases not matched to a gene: 3. The CDR3 has 14 amino acids. The CDR3 DNA reads as TGTGCCAGCAGTTACTCAGGGGGCCCTTATGGCTACACCTTC. Translating it yields CASSYSGGPYGYTF.

The CDR3 nucleotides are TGTGCCAGCCGCTGGAATACAGGGTTAGATACGCAGTATTTT. Translation gives CASRWNTGLDTQYF. The chain combines TRBV7-9 with TRBJ2-3; tentatively, D is TRBD1 (6 bases). This CDR3 has 14 amino acids. The germline V and J ends were trimmed by 8 bases and 5 bases, with 17 bases remaining between them. From germline, CDR1 is SEHNR and CDR2 FQNEAQ (reference sequence).

The chain combines TRBV19 with TRBJ2-3; tentative D call: TRBD2 (6 bases). In germline, CDR1 is LNHDA, CDR2 SQIVND (reference sequence). The CDR3 consists of 13 residues. Trimming cost V 3 bases and J 4 bases, with 8 bases left between them. The CDR3 spells CASSIRDSDTQYF. Written as DNA, the CDR3 is TGTGCCAGTAGTATCCGGGACTCAGATACGCAGTATTTT.

Concerning this clone: In the same sample, other DNA sequences code for this CDR3. The chain employs TRBV7-2 and TRBJ2-7; D is possibly TRBD2 (7 bases). CDR1 SGHTA and CDR2 FQGNSA come from the germline V gene. The CDR3 runs 14 residues. Trimming removed 3 bases from V and 1 base from J, with 10 bases in between. The DNA of the CDR3 is TGTGCCAGCAGCTTGGGGGGGCAGTCCTACGAGCAGTACTTC. Residues: CASSLGGQSYEQYF.

The chain links TRBV7-2 to TRBJ2-1, with 11 positions matching TRBD2. The CDR3 runs to 16 residues. Germline CDR1 reads SGHTA; CDR2 reads FQGNSA. V was pared by 9 bases and J by 6 bases, with 13 bases of the junction left unmatched. The CDR3 nucleotides read TGTGCCAGTTGTGTAGCGGGAGGGCCCCGTAGCAATGAGCAGTTCTTC. It codes for CASCVAGGPRSNEQFF.

V and J are TRBV7-8 and TRBJ2-2; D is possibly TRBD2 (6 bases). CDR3 length equals 19 residues. CDR1 is SGHVS and CDR2 is FQNEAQ in the germline V gene. V was clipped by 7 bases and J by 0 bases, with 24 bases between them. For the CDR3, the DNA is TGTGCCAGCATCCTAGGAGGACGGGGAGGAGAAACGAACACCGGGGAGCTGTTTTTT. It is translated as CASILGGRGGETNTGELFF.

The genes are TRBV5-6 and TRBJ1-1, with 12 bases identical to TRBD1. Trimming at V came to 1 base and at J to 10 bases, leaving 8 bases not matched to a gene. The germline gives CDR1 SGHDT, CDR2 YYEEEE. The CDR3 runs to 15 residues. The CDR3 loop reads CASSLRDRGPSGAFF. Written as DNA, the CDR3 is TGTGCCAGCAGCTTGAGGGACAGGGGGCCCTCTGGAGCTTTCTTT.

V gene TRBV7-8 combines with J gene TRBJ1-4, with 7 bases aligning to TRBD1. This CDR3 is 15 amino acids long. V was clipped by 1 base and J by 8 bases; unmatched bases: 7. Germline lookup yields CDR1 SGHVS and CDR2 FQNEAQ. Here the CDR3 DNA reads TGTGCCAGCAGCTTAGGGACAGGACGGGGGGAAAAACTGTTTTTT. Its translation is CASSLGTGRGEKLFF.

The V gene is TRBV18, the J gene TRBJ2-3; D not resolved. V lost 3 bases to trimming and J lost 0 bases, with 7 bases between them. This CDR3 is built from 14 residues. Germline V gene data show CDR1 as KGHSH and CDR2 as LQKENI. The CDR3 protein is CASSPPGSTDTQYF. Written as DNA, the CDR3 is TGTGCCAGCTCACCCCCGGGTAGCACAGATACGCAGTATTTT. Filled out from reference TRBV18 and TRBJ2-3, the complete variable domain reads NAGVMQNPRHLVRRRGQEARLRCSPMKGHSHVYWYRQLPEEGLKFMVYLQKENIIDESGMPKERFSAEFPKEGPSILRIQQVVRGDSAAYFCASSPPGSTDTQYFGPGTRLTVL.

The rearrangement links TRBV7-3 to TRBJ1-1, with 8 positions matching TRBD1. The J segment lost 2 bases and the V segment lost 6 bases, leaving 11 bases of the junction unmatched. Looked up from germline, CDR1 is SGHTA and CDR2 is FQGTGA. This CDR3 has 16 amino acids. CDR3 sequence reads: CASRPRQGKGNTEAFF. The CDR3 DNA reads as TGTGCCAGCAGACCCCGACAGGGGAAGGGCAACACTGAAGCTTTCTTT.

The table lists this clone with a few counts. The chain links TRBV29-1 to TRBJ1-5; tentatively, D is TRBD1 (6 bases). Deletions cut 0 bases from V and 9 bases from J, with 15 bases between. Germline values: CDR1 SQVTM, CDR2 ANQGSEA. This CDR3 is built from 14 residues. The CDR3 reads CSVEDSTGYGPQHF. The CDR3 nucleotides read TGCAGCGTTGAAGACTCTACAGGGTATGGGCCCCAGCATTTT.

This sequence joins TRBV7-9 and TRBJ1-1, with TRBD1 identical over 7 bases. Germline CDR1 reads SEHNR; CDR2 reads FQNEAQ (reference sequence). CDR3 length: 17 residues. V was pared by 1 base and J by 1 base, with 9 bases of the junction left unmatched. CDR3 bases: TGTGCCAGCAGCTTAGGAGTAGGGACAGCTCCGAACACTGAAGCTTTCTTT. Translating gives CASSLGVGTAPNTEAFF.

The V gene is TRBV7-8, the J gene TRBJ1-1; D call uncertain. The CDR3 contains 12 residues. V was cut by 5 bases and J by 1 base, with 5 bases left in between. Per germline, CDR1 SGHVS and CDR2 FQNEAQ. In DNA form, the CDR3 reads TGTGCCAGCAGCCATAAGAACACTGAAGCTTTCTTT. Encoded protein: CASSHKNTEAFF.

J is TRBJ2-1 and V is TRBV6-6, with TRBD2 identical over 11 bases. CDR1 is MNHNY and CDR2 is SVGAGI in the germline V gene (reference sequence). Germline trimming cut 10 bases from V and 6 bases from J; bases unmatched to any gene: 8. CDR3 length: 14 amino acids. The DNA of the CDR3 is TGTGCCACCCTACTAGCGGGAGTCGGCAATGAGCAGTTCTTC. As protein: CATLLAGVGNEQFF.